A selection of T cell receptor beta chains follows, all from one sample in a study of blood T cell repertoires in COVID-19. TCRdb's copy holds only in-frame clones and misses some; the assay was immunoSEQ multiplex PCR. The sample lists more than 350,000 clones, more than 70% occurring once. The specimen was peripheral blood. The receptor source for this set is a young woman with COVID-19, enrolled during active disease. The CDR3 runs from the conserved cysteine through the conserved F or W. Each record gives: J gene, V gene, clone size, D gene, CDR3 protein, CDR3 DNA. The D gene is left open where the match is weak. Rows may omit the clone size; those that give it use once, few, many or a size class.

TRBJ2-5	TRBV6-2/TRBV6-3	.	.	CASSSGAGTQYF	TGTGCCAGCAGTTCAGGGGCCGGGACCCAGTACTTC
TRBJ2-5	TRBV9	.	.	CASSVGQGQETQYF	TGTGCCAGCAGCGTAGGGCAGGGGCAAGAGACCCAGTACTTC
TRBJ1-1	TRBV2	.	.	CASSILNTEAFF	TGTGCCAGCAGTATACTAAACACTGAAGCTTTCTTT
TRBJ2-1	TRBV19	.	TRBD2	CASSTGLAGYNEQFF	TGTGCCAGTAGTACCGGACTAGCGGGGTACAATGAGCAGTTCTTC
TRBJ1-2	TRBV7-9	.	TRBD1	CASSSGDRSIAF	TGTGCCAGCAGCTCGGGGGACAGGTCGATCGCCTTC
TRBJ2-7	TRBV7-3	once	TRBD1	CASSLSGGSYEQYF	TGTGCCAGCAGCTTGTCAGGGGGATCCTACGAGCAGTACTTC
TRBJ2-2	TRBV4-3	.	.	CASSQEVFRGGRELFF	TGCGCCAGCAGCCAAGAAGTCTTCAGGGGCGGAAGGGAGCTGTTTTTT
TRBJ1-4	TRBV6-1	.	TRBD1	CASSENRGQPNEKLFF	TGTGCCAGCAGTGAAAACAGGGGACAACCAAATGAAAAACTGTTTTTT
TRBJ2-6	TRBV18	.	TRBD2	CASSPLAGSLQPGANVLTF	TGTGCCAGCTCACCACTAGCGGGATCCCTCCAGCCGGGGGCCAACGTCCTGACTTTC
TRBJ1-5	TRBV19	.	.	CASSRTDLYSNQPQHF	TGTGCCAGTAGTAGGACAGACCTTTATAGCAATCAGCCCCAGCATTTT
TRBJ2-2	TRBV7-2	.	.	CASSLGLVDTGELFF	TGTGCCAGCAGCCTCGGGTTAGTCGACACCGGGGAGCTGTTTTTT
TRBJ2-1	TRBV2	.	TRBD2	CASSGTRLAGFNEQFF	TGTGCCAGCAGTGGCACCCGACTAGCGGGATTCAATGAGCAGTTCTTC
TRBJ1-4	TRBV5-1	.	.	CASSLQTGTNEKLFF	TGCGCCAGCAGCCTGCAGACGGGGACTAATGAAAAACTGTTTTTT
TRBJ2-1	TRBV25-1	.	.	CASSELGTNNEQFF	TGTGCCAGCAGTGAATTAGGTACTAACAATGAGCAGTTCTTC
TRBJ2-7	TRBV13	once	TRBD2	CASSPGTSGSSYEQYF	TGTGCCAGCAGCCCTGGGACTAGCGGGAGCTCCTACGAGCAGTACTTC
TRBJ2-7	TRBV2	.	.	CASSDNEQYF	TGTGCCAGCAGTGACAACGAGCAGTACTTC
TRBJ2-7	TRBV28	.	TRBD1	CASSLAQGVGEQYF	TGTGCCAGCAGTTTGGCGCAGGGGGTAGGCGAGCAGTACTTC
TRBJ1-5	TRBV7-9	.	TRBD1	CASQGAGSNQPQHF	TGTGCCAGCCAGGGGGCCGGGAGCAATCAGCCCCAGCATTTT
TRBJ2-2	TRBV11-2	.	.	CASSLFDTGELFF	TGTGCCAGCAGCTTATTCGACACCGGGGAGCTGTTTTTT
TRBJ1-2	TRBV15	.	TRBD1	CATSRAIPTRTGALNYGYTF	TGTGCCACCAGCAGAGCAATCCCTACTCGAACAGGGGCCCTTAACTATGGCTACACCTTC
TRBJ1-5	TRBV19	.	.	CASRSVGGEGNQPQHF	TGTGCCAGTAGATCGGTCGGGGGGGAAGGCAATCAGCCCCAGCATTTT
TRBJ1-5	TRBV20-1	.	TRBD1	CSASSPGTGSNQPQHF	TGCAGTGCTAGTTCTCCCGGGACAGGGAGCAATCAGCCCCAGCATTTT
TRBJ2-5	TRBV4-3	.	.	CASSQEGVSGETQYF	TGCGCCAGCAGCCAAGAGGGAGTATCTGGGGAGACCCAGTACTTC
TRBJ1-4	TRBV27	.	TRBD1	CASSLGTGVEKLFF	TGTGCCAGCAGTCTGGGGACAGGGGTTGAAAAACTGTTTTTT
TRBJ1-6	TRBV5-5	.	TRBD1	CASSLGWDSDYNSPLHF	TGTGCCAGCAGCCTCGGTTGGGACAGTGATTATAATTCACCCCTCCACTTT
TRBJ1-2	TRBV6-1	.	.	CASSEGPGSNYGYTF	TGTGCCAGCAGTGAAGGGCCGGGATCTAACTATGGCTACACCTTC
TRBJ2-1	TRBV29-1	.	.	CSVEVAGNEQFF	TGCAGCGTTGAAGTCGCGGGGAATGAGCAGTTCTTC
TRBJ1-1	TRBV5-1	.	.	CASSLPGVNTEAFF	TGCGCCAGCAGCCTCCCGGGAGTGAACACTGAAGCTTTCTTT
TRBJ2-2	TRBV7-9	.	.	CASSLAGAYTGELFF	TGTGCCAGCAGCTTAGCAGGGGCGTACACCGGGGAGCTGTTTTTT
TRBJ2-7	TRBV28	.	TRBD1	CASTTAGQGTYEQYF	TGTGCCAGCACAACCGCCGGACAGGGGACCTACGAGCAGTACTTC
TRBJ1-2	TRBV19	.	.	CASSRTVNYGYTF	TGTGCCAGTAGTAGGACAGTTAACTATGGCTACACCTTC
TRBJ2-1	TRBV24-1	.	.	CATKGASENNEQFF	TGTGCCACCAAAGGAGCTAGCGAAAACAATGAGCAGTTCTTC
TRBJ2-5	TRBV6-6	.	.	CASRRLTPTSETQYF	TGTGCCAGCCGCCGGTTGACTCCGACTTCCGAGACCCAGTACTTC
TRBJ2-5	TRBV6-5	once	TRBD2	CASSSPFAGGETQYF	TGTGCCAGCAGTTCTCCCTTTGCGGGAGGCGAGACCCAGTACTTC
TRBJ2-7	TRBV29-1	.	.	CSVAGGGGRRPYEQYF	TGCAGCGTTGCCGGTGGGGGGGGCCGGCGTCCCTACGAGCAGTACTTC
TRBJ1-3	TRBV10-3	.	.	CAISAGGSRGSGNTIYF	TGTGCCATCAGTGCGGGGGGGAGCAGGGGATCTGGAAACACCATATATTTT
TRBJ1-2	TRBV7-9	.	TRBD1	CASTSGTVLFTF	TGTGCCAGCACTTCCGGGACAGTCCTTTTTACCTTC
TRBJ1-2	TRBV30	.	TRBD1	CAWSVPSTGGDYGYTF	TGTGCCTGGAGTGTCCCCTCGACAGGGGGCGACTATGGCTACACCTTC
TRBJ2-1	TRBV28	few	TRBD2	CASSSTRKSTSGIYNEQFF	TGTGCCAGCAGTTCCACCCGAAAATCGACTAGCGGGATCTACAATGAGCAGTTCTTC
TRBJ2-7	TRBV11-2	.	TRBD2	CASSVAGMTPYEQYF	TGTGCCAGCAGCGTAGCGGGAATGACTCCCTACGAGCAGTACTTC
TRBJ1-1	TRBV3-1/TRBV3-2	.	.	CASSRDSPTEAFF	TGTGCCAGCAGCCGCGACAGTCCCACTGAAGCTTTCTTT
TRBJ1-2	TRBV5-4	.	TRBD1	CASSFNRGRDGYTF	TGTGCCAGCAGCTTCAACAGGGGGCGAGATGGCTACACCTTC
TRBJ2-3	TRBV5-1	.	TRBD1	CASAPGQSTDTQYF	TGCGCCAGCGCACCGGGACAGAGCACAGATACGCAGTATTTT
TRBJ1-4	TRBV5-8	few	TRBD1	CASSLEGTGATNEKLFF	TGTGCCAGCAGCTTGGAGGGGACAGGTGCAACTAATGAAAAACTGTTTTTT
TRBJ2-3	TRBV5-1	.	.	CASSLERVTDTQYF	TGCGCCAGCAGCTTGGAGAGGGTCACAGATACGCAGTATTTT
TRBJ2-1	TRBV9	.	.	CASSAAPLGREQFF	TGTGCCAGCAGCGCGGCCCCATTGGGGAGGGAGCAGTTCTTC